This note documents a single T cell receptor (beta chain) sequence. The CDR3 length is 17 residues. CDR1 and CDR2 from the germline V gene are MNHEY and SMNVEV (reference sequence). J lost 0 bases, V lost 3 bases, and 10 bases had no gene match. This entry comes from a study of control samples from healthy donors and cancer patients. Sequencing was performed with immunoSEQ multiplex PCR; in TCRdb, only in-frame clones are kept and a portion is missing. In the table there are about 39,000 clones, approximately 82% of which are singletons. The sequenced material came from PBMCs. The sequence was collected from a woman aged 55-75 years with lung cancer. The V gene is TRBV27, the J gene TRBJ1-2; 7 bases line up with TRBD1. The CDR3 nucleotides read TGTGCCAGCAGTTTTAGTACCGGACAGGTCTCTAACTATGGCTACACCTTC. Amino acid sequence: CASSFSTGQVSNYGYTF.